This entry is about one T cell receptor beta chain. Its antigen is not known. A second PCR, run for about 6 to 11 cycles, used a sample-barcoded 5' primer plus a J-beta primer mix. TCRdb passed the 5' RACE reads through MiXCR, listing each CDR3 protein once. The sample carries fewer than 750,000 distinct CDR3 sequences, 52% recorded once. The data belong to a study of blood T cells in healthy people across ages. The CDR3 spans 13 residues. V was clipped by 5 bases and J by 9 bases, with 11 bases between them. General observations from the study: One million T cells yielded diversity estimates that were considered underestimates.

The chain combines TRBV12-3 or TRBV12-4 with TRBJ1-6, with D tentatively TRBD1 (6 bases). The sequenced sample consisted of blood. The receptor's source is a woman older than 75 in good health. The CDR3 coding sequence is TGTGCCAGCAGTCCCTGGACAGTTTCACCCCTCCACTTT. Translation gives CASSPWTVSPLHF.